The 13 T cell receptor beta chains below all came from one sample that was sequenced in a study of shared clonotypes between healthy human individuals. TCRdb's copy holds only in-frame clones and misses some; the assay was immunoSEQ multiplex PCR. The sample lists fewer than 3 million clones, 85% to 95% occurring once. Sequenced sample: naive CD4+ T cells from PBMCs. Subset specified: CD45RA+ positively selected. The source is a man aged 18 to 30 in good health. Some clones in this sample may be carry-over from other donors' samples.

The chain is built from TRBV28 and TRBJ2-5; weak D call: TRBD2 (7 bases). This CDR3 is 14 amino acids long. V was trimmed by 2 bases and J by 6 bases, leaving 13 bases between them. CDR1 is MDHEN, CDR2 SYDVKM, per germline. CDR3 amino acids: CASSLEGGAKTQYF. The CDR3 bases are TGTGCCAGCAGTTTAGAGGGGGGGGCGAAGACCCAGTACTTC.

The chain is built from TRBV9 and TRBJ2-4; 8 nucleotides match TRBD2. V was pared by 4 bases and J by 6 bases, with 9 bases of the junction left unmatched. The germline CDR1 and CDR2 sequences are SGDLS and YYNGEE. The CDR3 totals 15 residues. The DNA for the CDR3 is TGTGCCAGCAGCTCCCGCGGGACTAGTATAAACATTCAGTACTTC. It encodes CASSSRGTSINIQYF.

The rearrangement links TRBV15 to TRBJ1-4; 11 positions agree with TRBD1. This CDR3 spans 15 amino acids. Germline lookup yields CDR1 LNHNV and CDR2 YYDKDF (reference sequence). After removal of 3 bases from V and 5 bases from J, the junction contained 2 bases not matched to a gene. This CDR3 is CATSSGDRGNEKLFF. The CDR3 bases are TGTGCCACCAGCAGTGGGGACAGGGGGAATGAAAAACTGTTTTTT.

This sequence joins TRBV29-1 and TRBJ2-1, with a tentative D call TRBD1 (6 bases). The CDR3 sequence is 13 residues long. Germline V lookup: CDR1 SQVTM, CDR2 ANQGSEA. Trimming removed 5 bases at V and 4 bases at J, with 12 bases between. In DNA, the CDR3 is TGCAGCGTTCGGGACACTTTATACAATGAGCAGTTCTTC. Its protein product is CSVRDTLYNEQFF.

V usage is TRBV7-2 and J usage is TRBJ2-3; 14 bases map to TRBD2. The CDR3 sequence is 19 residues long. The ends lost 5 bases at V and 4 bases at J; junction bases unmatched: 14. Per the germline V gene, CDR1 is SGHTA and CDR2 is FQGNSA. In DNA, the CDR3 is TGTGCCAGCAGCACCCCGGGACTAGCGGGAGATGGTAGCCCAGATACGCAGTATTTT. Translated, it gives CASSTPGLAGDGSPDTQYF.

V usage is TRBV2 and J usage is TRBJ2-5, with 7 bases identical to TRBD2. Germline CDR1 reads SNHLY; CDR2 reads FYNNEI. The trim removed 5 bases at V and 2 bases at J, leaving 5 bases unmatched. The CDR3 sequence is 14 residues long. As DNA, the CDR3 is TGTGCCAGCAGTTATCTAGCGGCACAAGAGACCCAGTACTTC. Translation gives CASSYLAAQETQYF.

Here the CDR3 reads CASSQPGQGGYGYTF. The CDR3, as DNA: TGCGCCAGCAGCCAACCGGGACAGGGCGGCTATGGCTACACCTTC. The gene calls are TRBV4-1 and TRBJ1-2, with 9 bases fitting TRBD1. The J segment lost 4 bases and the V segment lost 2 bases, leaving 5 bases of the junction unmatched. CDR3 length: 15 residues. Germline V gives CDR1 MGHRA, CDR2 YSYEKL.

This clone appeared a single time. J is TRBJ2-1 and V is TRBV7-7, with 11 positions matching TRBD2. Germline trimming cut 4 bases from V and 12 bases from J; bases unmatched to any gene: 14. The germline V gene encodes CDR1 SSHAT and CDR2 FNYEAQ (reference sequence). There are 16 residues in the CDR3. CDR3 residues: CASSSLTSGSMWRQFF. The CDR3 DNA reads TGTGCCAGCAGCTCCCTAACTAGCGGGAGTATGTGGCGGCAGTTCTTC.

The gene calls are TRBV5-5 and TRBJ1-1; 7 bases are a match to TRBD1. V trimming: 0 bases; J trimming: 0 bases; junction bases outside the gene matches: 5. The CDR3 length is 16 residues. Germline V CDR1 and CDR2: SGHKS, YYEKEE (reference sequence). CDR3 protein: CASSLAGDRVNTEAFF. The CDR3 bases are TGTGCCAGCAGCTTGGCGGGGGACAGAGTGAACACTGAAGCTTTCTTT. The variable domain in full, completed from reference TRBV5-5 and TRBJ1-1, reads DAGVTQSPTHLIKTRGQQVTLRCSPISGHKSVSWYQQVLGQGPQFIFQYYEKEERGRGNFPDRFSARQFPNYSSELNVNALLLGDSALYLCASSLAGDRVNTEAFFGQGTRLTVV.

Remarks on this clone: Other DNA sequences in the sample encode the same CDR3. This chain's CDR3 is CASSVTYEQYF. The CDR3 DNA reads TGTGCCAGCAGCGTTACTTACGAGCAGTACTTC. The V gene is TRBV7-2, the J gene TRBJ2-7; D unresolved. The CDR3 consists of 11 residues. CDR1 and CDR2 from the germline V gene are SGHTA and FQGNSA. Trimming left V 5 bases short and J 4 bases short, with 6 bases between.

This clone was seen a single time. In DNA form, the CDR3 reads TGTGCCAGCAGTTCGGGGGGGTGGGAAGCTTTCTTT. Amino acids: CASSSGGWEAFF. The chain has TRBV6-5 and TRBJ1-1; perhaps TRBD1 as D (5 bases). Germline CDR1 is MNHEY and CDR2 is SVGAGI. This CDR3 contains 12 residues. V dropped 4 bases and J dropped 8 bases, with 11 bases sitting between them.

V is TRBV6-5 and J is TRBJ1-5, with D possibly TRBD1 on 6 matching bases. V was cut by 2 bases and J by 7 bases, with 15 bases left in between. Looked up from germline, CDR1 is MNHEY and CDR2 is SVGAGI. The CDR3 contains 15 residues. The CDR3 coding sequence is TGTGCCAGCAGTTACGGGGGGCTGGGTGCGCAGCCCCAGCATTTT. It codes for CASSYGGLGAQPQHF.

The chain links TRBV6-1 to TRBJ1-1; the D is unclear. CDR1 and CDR2 (germline): MNHNS, SASEGT. Trimming left V 4 bases short and J 5 bases short, with 11 bases between. The CDR3 contains 13 residues. The CDR3 spells CASSGTWVTEAFF. In nucleotides, the CDR3 is TGTGCCAGCAGTGGAACGTGGGTGACTGAAGCTTTCTTT.